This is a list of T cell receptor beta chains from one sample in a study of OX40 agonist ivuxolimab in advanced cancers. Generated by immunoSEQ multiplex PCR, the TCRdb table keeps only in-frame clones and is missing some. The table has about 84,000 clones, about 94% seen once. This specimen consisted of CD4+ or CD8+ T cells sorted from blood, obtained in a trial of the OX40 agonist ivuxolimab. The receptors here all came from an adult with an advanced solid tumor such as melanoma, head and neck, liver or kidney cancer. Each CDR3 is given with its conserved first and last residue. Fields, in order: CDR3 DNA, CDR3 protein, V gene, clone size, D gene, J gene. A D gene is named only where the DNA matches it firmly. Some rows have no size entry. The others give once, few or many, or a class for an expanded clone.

TGTGCCAGCATATATGGCACTGAAGCTTTCTTT,CASIYGTEAFF,TRBV27,.,.,TRBJ1-1
TGTGCTAGTGGCTTTTTCGGAGCGACTAGTGATGGCTACACCTTC,CASGFFGATSDGYTF,TRBV12-5,.,.,TRBJ1-2
TGCGCCAGCAGCTTCGGGGACAGGTATTACTATGGCTACACCTTC,CASSFGDRYYYGYTF,TRBV5-1,.,TRBD1,TRBJ1-2
TGTGCCAGCAGTCCATACAGGGAAGACACTGAAGCTTTCTTT,CASSPYREDTEAFF,TRBV27,.,.,TRBJ1-1
TGTGCCAGCAGCGTAGCTGGGCGGACTAGTGATCCAGATACGCAGTATTTT,CASSVAGRTSDPDTQYF,TRBV9,.,TRBD2,TRBJ2-3
TGTGCCAGCAGCCCCCCAGCACGGGGGGCTCTCCCACAAGATACGCAGTATTTT,CASSPPARGALPQDTQYF,TRBV14,.,.,TRBJ2-3
TGCAGTGCTAGGGAAGGGGGGCCCCAGCATTTT,CSAREGGPQHF,TRBV20-1,.,.,TRBJ1-5
TGTGCCAGCAGCCCTCCAACGGACTTCTATGGCTACACCTTC,CASSPPTDFYGYTF,TRBV7-9,.,.,TRBJ1-2
TGTGCCTGGTCTTCCCGGACACCCTACGAGCAGTACTTC,CAWSSRTPYEQYF,TRBV30,.,.,TRBJ2-7
TGTGCCAGCAGCGTCGGGGACTCTAGCACAGATACGCAGTATTTT,CASSVGDSSTDTQYF,TRBV9,.,.,TRBJ2-3
TGTGCCAATTCGGGACAGATGAACACTGAAGCTTTCTTT,CANSGQMNTEAFF,TRBV6-5,.,TRBD1,TRBJ1-1
TGTGCCAGCAGCGAAACAGGGGATCCCTACGAGCAGTACTTC,CASSETGDPYEQYF,TRBV9,once,TRBD1,TRBJ2-7
TGTGCCAGCACCCCTTCGGGGCCCCATCAGCCCCAGCATTTT,CASTPSGPHQPQHF,TRBV21-1,once,.,TRBJ1-5
TGTGCCAGCAGCCGGAGGGACAGACCATTGAACACTGAAGCTTTCTTT,CASSRRDRPLNTEAFF,TRBV14,.,TRBD1,TRBJ1-1
TGTGCCAGCAGCCTCCAACAGGGACCCGGGGAGCTGTTTTTT,CASSLQQGPGELFF,TRBV14,.,.,TRBJ2-2
TGCGCCAGCAGCCAAGGGGATACGCAGTATTTT,CASSQGDTQYF,TRBV4-3,.,.,TRBJ2-3
TGTGCCAGCAGTCCCCCCTCACAGGGCGAGGAGACCCAGTACTTC,CASSPPSQGEETQYF,TRBV2,.,.,TRBJ2-5
TGTGCCAGCAGCCAAAGACCAGTCACTGAAGCTTTCTTT,CASSQRPVTEAFF,TRBV14,.,.,TRBJ1-1
TGTGCCAGCAGTCCCAGCAGGGGGCAGGAGCAGTACTTC,CASSPSRGQEQYF,TRBV28,.,TRBD1,TRBJ2-7
TGTGCCAGCAGCTTTACGAACACTGAAGCTTTCTTT,CASSFTNTEAFF,TRBV11-1,.,.,TRBJ1-1
TGTGCCAGCAGTGAATATCCTGAGTATGGCTACACCTTC,CASSEYPEYGYTF,TRBV25-1,.,.,TRBJ1-2
TGTGCCAGCAGTCCTTTTCGGACAGGGGGTGACGGCTACACCTTC,CASSPFRTGGDGYTF,TRBV27,.,TRBD1,TRBJ1-2
TGTGCCAGCAGCTTGGTGTCAGGAGTCGCCTGGGGCTACACCTTC,CASSLVSGVAWGYTF,TRBV5-6,.,.,TRBJ1-2
TGTGCCAGTAGTCGACAGAACACCGGGGAGCTGTTTTTT,CASSRQNTGELFF,TRBV19,.,.,TRBJ2-2
TGTGCTAGTGGTTTTTTTATGACGCAGTATTTT,CASGFFMTQYF,TRBV12-5,.,.,TRBJ2-3
TGTGCCAGCAGCGTTAGCGGGAGTGGTTCGGAGACCCAGTACTTC,CASSVSGSGSETQYF,TRBV9,.,TRBD2,TRBJ2-5
TGTGCCAGCAGCTTAATCGGGACTCAAGAGACCCAGTACTTC,CASSLIGTQETQYF,TRBV7-9,.,.,TRBJ2-5
TGTGCCAGCAGTTTTTTGAGGCTAGGGAGGGTTTTCCAAGAGACCCAGTACTTC,CASSFLRLGRVFQETQYF,TRBV28,once,TRBD2,TRBJ2-5
TGTGCCAGCAGCTCCGGGACAGGGGTGACTGGGGCCAACGTCCTGACTTTC,CASSSGTGVTGANVLTF,TRBV7-3,once,TRBD1,TRBJ2-6
TGTGCCAGCAGCCCCGGACGGACGACCGCCTACGAGCAGTACTTC,CASSPGRTTAYEQYF,TRBV13,.,.,TRBJ2-7
TGCGCCAGCAGCCTAGATGGGGCTGAAGCTTTCTTT,CASSLDGAEAFF,TRBV5-1,.,.,TRBJ1-1
TGCGCCAGCAGCCTCCCAGGGGCCGGCAATGAGCAGTTCTTC,CASSLPGAGNEQFF,TRBV4-3,.,.,TRBJ2-1
TGCAGCGCTTGGGGGGGACCGCCCACGGTTGAGCAGTTCTTC,CSAWGGPPTVEQFF,TRBV29-1,once,TRBD2,TRBJ2-1
TGTGCCAGCAGCTTAGAAATCAGGGAATATAGCAATCAGCCCCAGCATTTT,CASSLEIREYSNQPQHF,TRBV7-8,once,.,TRBJ1-5
TGTGCCAGCAGTTACGCCTGGGACCAATTCTACAATGAGCAGTTCTTC,CASSYAWDQFYNEQFF,TRBV6-5,.,.,TRBJ2-1
TGTGCCAGCAGCTCGACCGGGGGGCCAGTTGATGAGCAGTTCTTC,CASSSTGGPVDEQFF,TRBV11-2,.,.,TRBJ2-1
TGTGCCAGCAGTGACTCGACTAGCGGGAGCAATGAGCAGTTCTTC,CASSDSTSGSNEQFF,TRBV6-4,once,TRBD2,TRBJ2-1
TGTGCCAGCAGCTCGAACTGGGACGAGCAGTACTTC,CASSSNWDEQYF,TRBV13,.,.,TRBJ2-7
TGCGCCAGCAGCTTGACAGATCGAAACACTGAAGCTTTCTTT,CASSLTDRNTEAFF,TRBV5-1,.,.,TRBJ1-1
TGTGCCAGCAGTTACTCGATCACAGGGGGATACGAGCAGTACTTC,CASSYSITGGYEQYF,TRBV6-5,.,TRBD1,TRBJ2-7